The sample holds a few counts of the clone carrying this T cell receptor (beta chain). Antigen: not known. This sample was taken from a study of T cell repertoires in cytomegalovirus infection. About the research overall: Based on public TCR beta signatures, there were indications of CMV infection and of a matching HLA type. General study results and limits: Pooled public TCR beta family frequency picked out CMV carriers with the relevant HLA. HLA-C-restricted CMV clonotypes gave the most frequent clonotype in two of eight donors.

The CDR3 extends over 14 amino acids. Looked up from germline, CDR1 is MDHEN and CDR2 is SYDVKM. The V gene lost 7 bases and the J gene lost 0 bases, with 10 bases spanning the gap. One entry per CDR3 protein results from TCRdb running MiXCR on the reads. The sample records 150,000 to 200,000 distinct CDR3 sequences, more than 15% being singletons. This chain links TRBV28 with TRBJ2-1, with a possible D match to TRBD1 (6 bases). This TCR was sampled from a human donor in good health (CMV status not recorded). Some clones in this sample may be carry-over from other donors' samples. The sample consisted of CD8+ T cells from PBMCs. CDR3 region: CASIRTDSYNEQFF. The CDR3 DNA reads TGTGCCAGCATCAGGACAGACTCCTACAATGAGCAGTTCTTC.